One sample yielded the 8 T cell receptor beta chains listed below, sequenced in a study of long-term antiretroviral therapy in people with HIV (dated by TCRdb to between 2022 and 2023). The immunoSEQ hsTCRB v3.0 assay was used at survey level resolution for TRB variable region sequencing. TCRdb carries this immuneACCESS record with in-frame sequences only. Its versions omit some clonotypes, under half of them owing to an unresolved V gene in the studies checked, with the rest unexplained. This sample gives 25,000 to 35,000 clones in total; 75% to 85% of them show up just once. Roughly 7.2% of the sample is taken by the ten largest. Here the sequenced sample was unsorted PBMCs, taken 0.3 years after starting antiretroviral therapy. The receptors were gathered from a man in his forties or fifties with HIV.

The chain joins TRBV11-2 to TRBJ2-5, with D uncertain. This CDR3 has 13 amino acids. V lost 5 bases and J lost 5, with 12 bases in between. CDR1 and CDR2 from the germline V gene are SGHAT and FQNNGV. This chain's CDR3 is CASSHGYSETQYF. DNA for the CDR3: TGTGCCAGCAGCCATGGTTATAGCGAGACCCAGTACTTC. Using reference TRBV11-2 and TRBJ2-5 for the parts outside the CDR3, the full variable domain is EAGVAQSPRYKIIEKRQSVAFWCNPISGHATLYWYQQILGQGPKLLIQFQNNGVVDDSQLPKDRFSAERLKGVDSTLKIQPAKLEDSAVYLCASSHGYSETQYFGPGTRLLVL.

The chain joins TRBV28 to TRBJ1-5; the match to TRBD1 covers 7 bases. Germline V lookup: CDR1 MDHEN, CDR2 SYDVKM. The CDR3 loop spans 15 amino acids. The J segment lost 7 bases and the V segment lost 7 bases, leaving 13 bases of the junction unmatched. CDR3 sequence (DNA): TGTGCCAGCAAACTGAAACTTCAGGGGGGGCAGCCCCAGCATTTT. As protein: CASKLKLQGGQPQHF.

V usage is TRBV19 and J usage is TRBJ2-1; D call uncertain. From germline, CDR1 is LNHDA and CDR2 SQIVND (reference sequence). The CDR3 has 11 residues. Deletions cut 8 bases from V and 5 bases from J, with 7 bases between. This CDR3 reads CASDRDNEQFF. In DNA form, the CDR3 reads TGTGCCAGTGACCGTGACAATGAGCAGTTCTTC.

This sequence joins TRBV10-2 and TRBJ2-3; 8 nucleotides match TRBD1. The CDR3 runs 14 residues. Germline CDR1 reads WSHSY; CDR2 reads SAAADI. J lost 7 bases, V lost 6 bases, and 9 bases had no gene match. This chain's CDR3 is CASSPGGAKYTQYF. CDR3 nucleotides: TGCGCCAGCAGCCCAGGGGGCGCGAAATATACGCAGTATTTT.

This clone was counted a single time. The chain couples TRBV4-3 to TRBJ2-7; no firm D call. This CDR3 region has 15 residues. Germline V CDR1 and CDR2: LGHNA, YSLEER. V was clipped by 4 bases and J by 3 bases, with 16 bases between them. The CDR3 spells CASSPFLTNSYEQYF. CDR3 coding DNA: TGCGCCAGCAGCCCGTTCCTTACAAATAGCTACGAGCAGTACTTC.

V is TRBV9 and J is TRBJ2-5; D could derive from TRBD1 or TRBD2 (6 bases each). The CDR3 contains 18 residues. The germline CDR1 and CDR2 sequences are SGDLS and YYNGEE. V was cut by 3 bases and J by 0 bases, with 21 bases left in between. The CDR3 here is CASSAVGTSRGNQETQYF. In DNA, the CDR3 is TGTGCCAGCAGCGCAGTTGGGACTTCTAGGGGGAACCAAGAGACCCAGTACTTC.

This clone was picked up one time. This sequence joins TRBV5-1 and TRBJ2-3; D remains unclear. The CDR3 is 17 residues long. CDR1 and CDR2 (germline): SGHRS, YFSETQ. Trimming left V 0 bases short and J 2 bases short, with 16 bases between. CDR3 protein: CASSLGRNSYPTDTQYF. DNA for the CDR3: TGCGCCAGCAGCTTGGGGCGCAACTCGTACCCCACAGATACGCAGTATTTT. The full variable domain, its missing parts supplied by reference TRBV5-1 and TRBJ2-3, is KAGVTQTPRYLIKTRGQQVTLSCSPISGHRSVSWYQQTPGQGLQFLFEYFSETQRNKGNFPGRFSGRQFSNSRSEMNVSTLELGDSALYLCASSLGRNSYPTDTQYFGPGTRLTVL.

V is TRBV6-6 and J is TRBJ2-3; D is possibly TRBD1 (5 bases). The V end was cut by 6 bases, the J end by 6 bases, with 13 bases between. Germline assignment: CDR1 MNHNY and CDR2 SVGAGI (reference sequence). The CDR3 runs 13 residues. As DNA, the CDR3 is TGTGCCAGCAGCCGATTAGCAGGGGATACGCAGTATTTT. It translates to CASSRLAGDTQYF.